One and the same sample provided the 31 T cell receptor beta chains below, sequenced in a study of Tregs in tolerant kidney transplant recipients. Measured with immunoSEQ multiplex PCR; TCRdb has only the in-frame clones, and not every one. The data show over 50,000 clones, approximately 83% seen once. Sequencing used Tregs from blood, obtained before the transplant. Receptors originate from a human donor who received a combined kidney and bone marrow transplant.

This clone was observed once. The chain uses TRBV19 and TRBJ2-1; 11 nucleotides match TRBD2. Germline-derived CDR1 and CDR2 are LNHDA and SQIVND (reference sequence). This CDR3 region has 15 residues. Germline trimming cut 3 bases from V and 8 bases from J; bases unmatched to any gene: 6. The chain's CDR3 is CASSISSGRGYEQFF. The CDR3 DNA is TGTGCCAGTAGTATTAGTAGCGGGAGGGGCTATGAGCAGTTCTTC.

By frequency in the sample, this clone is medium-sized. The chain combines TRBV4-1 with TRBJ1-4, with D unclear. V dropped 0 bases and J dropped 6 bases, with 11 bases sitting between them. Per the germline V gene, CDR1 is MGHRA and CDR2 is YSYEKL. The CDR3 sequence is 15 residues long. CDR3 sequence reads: CASSQEGVNYEKLFF. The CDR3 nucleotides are TGCGCCAGCAGCCAAGAGGGTGTGAATTATGAAAAACTGTTTTTT.

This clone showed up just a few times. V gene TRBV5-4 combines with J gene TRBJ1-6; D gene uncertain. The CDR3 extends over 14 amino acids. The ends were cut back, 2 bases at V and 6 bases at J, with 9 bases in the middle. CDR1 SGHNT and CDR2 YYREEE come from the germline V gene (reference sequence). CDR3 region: CASSLGGLNSPLHF. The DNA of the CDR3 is TGTGCCAGCAGCTTAGGAGGGCTTAATTCACCCCTCCACTTT.

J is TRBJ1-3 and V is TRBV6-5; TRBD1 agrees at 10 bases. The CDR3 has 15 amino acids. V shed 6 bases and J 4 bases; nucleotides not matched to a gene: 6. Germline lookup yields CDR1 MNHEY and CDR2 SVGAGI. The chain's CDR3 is CASRRQGAGGNTIYF. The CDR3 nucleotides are TGTGCCAGCAGACGACAGGGGGCGGGAGGAAACACCATATATTTT.

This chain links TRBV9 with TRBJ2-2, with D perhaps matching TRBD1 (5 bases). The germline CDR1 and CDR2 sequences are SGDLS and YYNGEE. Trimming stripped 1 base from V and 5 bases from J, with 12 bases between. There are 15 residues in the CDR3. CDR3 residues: CASSVKGFGTGELFF. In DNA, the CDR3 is TGTGCCAGCAGCGTAAAGGGGTTCGGTACCGGGGAGCTGTTTTTT.

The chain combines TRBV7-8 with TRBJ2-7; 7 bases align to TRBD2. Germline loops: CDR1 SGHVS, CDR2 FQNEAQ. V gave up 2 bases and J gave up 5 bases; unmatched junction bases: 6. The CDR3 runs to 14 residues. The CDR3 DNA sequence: TGTGCCAGCAGCTTAAGGGCGGGAGCCCACGAGCAGTACTTC. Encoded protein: CASSLRAGAHEQYF. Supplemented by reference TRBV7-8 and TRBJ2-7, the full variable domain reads GAGVSQSPRYKVAKRGQDVALRCDPISGHVSLFWYQQALGQGPEFLTYFQNEAQLDKSGLPSDRFFAERPEGSVSTLKIQRTQQEDSAVYLCASSLRAGAHEQYFGPGTRLTVT.

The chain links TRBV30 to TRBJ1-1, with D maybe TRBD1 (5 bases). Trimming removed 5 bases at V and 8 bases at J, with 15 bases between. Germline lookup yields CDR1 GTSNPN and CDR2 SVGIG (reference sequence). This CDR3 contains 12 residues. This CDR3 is CAWVKWQGEAFF. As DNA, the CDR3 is TGTGCCTGGGTAAAGTGGCAGGGCGAAGCTTTCTTT.

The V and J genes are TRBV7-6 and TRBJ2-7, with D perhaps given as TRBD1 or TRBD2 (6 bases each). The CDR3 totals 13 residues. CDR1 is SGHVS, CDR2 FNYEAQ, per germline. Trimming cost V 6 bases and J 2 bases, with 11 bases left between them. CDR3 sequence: CASSWGATYEQYF. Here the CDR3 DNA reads TGTGCCAGCAGTTGGGGGGCAACCTACGAGCAGTACTTC.

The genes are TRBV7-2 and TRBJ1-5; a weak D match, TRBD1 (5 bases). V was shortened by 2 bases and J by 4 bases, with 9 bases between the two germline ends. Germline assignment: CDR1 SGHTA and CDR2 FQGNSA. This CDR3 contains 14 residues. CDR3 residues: CASSLLGGNQPQHF. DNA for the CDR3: TGTGCCAGCAGCTTATTGGGGGGGAATCAGCCCCAGCATTTT.

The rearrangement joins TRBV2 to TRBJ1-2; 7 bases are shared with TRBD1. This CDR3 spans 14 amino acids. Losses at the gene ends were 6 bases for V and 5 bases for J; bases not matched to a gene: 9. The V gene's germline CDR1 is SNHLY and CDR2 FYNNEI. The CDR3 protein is CASSPNAGQYGYTF. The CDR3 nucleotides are TGTGCCAGCAGCCCCAATGCGGGACAGTATGGCTACACCTTC.

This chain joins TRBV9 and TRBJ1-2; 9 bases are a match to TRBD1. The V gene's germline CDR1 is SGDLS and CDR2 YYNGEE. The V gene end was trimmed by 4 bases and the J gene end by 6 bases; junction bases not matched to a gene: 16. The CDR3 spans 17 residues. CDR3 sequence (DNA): TGTGCCAGCAGCCCACCCTTAGGGACAGGGAGGAACCATGGCTACACCTTC. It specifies CASSPPLGTGRNHGYTF.

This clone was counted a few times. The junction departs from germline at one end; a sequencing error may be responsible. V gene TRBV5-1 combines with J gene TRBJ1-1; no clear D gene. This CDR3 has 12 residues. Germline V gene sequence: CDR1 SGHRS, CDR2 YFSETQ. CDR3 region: CASSLSNAEAFF. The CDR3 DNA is TGCGCCAGCAGCTTGTCGAACGCTGAAGCTTTCTTT. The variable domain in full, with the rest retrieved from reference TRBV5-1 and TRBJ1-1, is KAGVTQTPRYLIKTRGQQVTLSCSPISGHRSVSWYQQTPGQGLQFLFEYFSETQRNKGNFPGRFSGRQFSNSRSEMNVSTLELGDSALYLCASSLSNAEAFFGQGTRLTVV.

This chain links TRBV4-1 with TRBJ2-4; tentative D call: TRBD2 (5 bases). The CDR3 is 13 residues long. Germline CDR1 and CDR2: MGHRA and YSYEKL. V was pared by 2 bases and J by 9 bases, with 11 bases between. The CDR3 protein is CASSQFLGSIQYF. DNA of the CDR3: TGCGCCAGCAGCCAATTCTTGGGGAGCATTCAGTACTTC.

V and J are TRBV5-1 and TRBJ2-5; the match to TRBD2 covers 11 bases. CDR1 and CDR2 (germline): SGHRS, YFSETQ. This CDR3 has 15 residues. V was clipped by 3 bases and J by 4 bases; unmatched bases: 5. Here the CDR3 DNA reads TGCGCCAGCAGCTCGACTAGCGGGATTCGAGAGACCCAGTACTTC. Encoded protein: CASSSTSGIRETQYF.

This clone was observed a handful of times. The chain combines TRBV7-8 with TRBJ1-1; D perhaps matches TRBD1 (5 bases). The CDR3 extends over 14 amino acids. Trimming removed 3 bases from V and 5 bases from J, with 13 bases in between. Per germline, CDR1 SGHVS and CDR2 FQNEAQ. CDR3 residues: CASSFSGQGTEAFF. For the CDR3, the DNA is TGTGCCAGCAGCTTTTCAGGTCAGGGAACTGAAGCTTTCTTT.

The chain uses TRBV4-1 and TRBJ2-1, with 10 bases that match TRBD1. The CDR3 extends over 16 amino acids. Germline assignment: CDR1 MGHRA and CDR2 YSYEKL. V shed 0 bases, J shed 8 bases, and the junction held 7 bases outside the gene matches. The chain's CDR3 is CASSQDLDRGRDEQFF. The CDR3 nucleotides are TGCGCCAGCAGCCAAGATTTAGACAGGGGGCGCGATGAGCAGTTCTTC.

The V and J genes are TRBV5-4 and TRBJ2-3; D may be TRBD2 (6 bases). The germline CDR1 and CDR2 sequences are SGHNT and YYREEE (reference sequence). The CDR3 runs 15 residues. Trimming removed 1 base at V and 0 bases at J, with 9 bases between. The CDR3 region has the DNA TGTGCCAGCAGCTTGAGACTAGGAAGCACAGATACGCAGTATTTT. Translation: CASSLRLGSTDTQYF.

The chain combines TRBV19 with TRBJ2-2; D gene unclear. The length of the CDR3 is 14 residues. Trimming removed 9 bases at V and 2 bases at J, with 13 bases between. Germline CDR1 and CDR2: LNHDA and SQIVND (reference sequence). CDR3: CASHSPFNTGELFF. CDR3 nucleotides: TGTGCCAGCCACTCCCCCTTTAACACCGGGGAGCTGTTTTTT.

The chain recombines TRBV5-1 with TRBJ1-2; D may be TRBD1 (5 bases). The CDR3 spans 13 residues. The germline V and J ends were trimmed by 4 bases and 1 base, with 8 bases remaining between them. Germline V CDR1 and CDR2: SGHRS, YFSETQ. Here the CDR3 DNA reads TGCGCCAGCAGCCCGGGGGGTAACTATGGCTACACCTTC. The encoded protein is CASSPGGNYGYTF.

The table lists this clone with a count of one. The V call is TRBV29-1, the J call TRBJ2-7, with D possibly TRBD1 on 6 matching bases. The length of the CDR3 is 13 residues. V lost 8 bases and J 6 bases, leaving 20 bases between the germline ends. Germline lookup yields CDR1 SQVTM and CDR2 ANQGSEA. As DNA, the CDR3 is TGCAGCACCACGACAGGAATCCCCAGCGAGCAGTACTTC. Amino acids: CSTTTGIPSEQYF.

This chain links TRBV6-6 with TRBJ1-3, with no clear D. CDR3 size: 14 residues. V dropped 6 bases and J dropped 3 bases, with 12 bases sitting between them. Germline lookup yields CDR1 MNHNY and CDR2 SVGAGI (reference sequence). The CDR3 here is CASREGYVGNTIYF. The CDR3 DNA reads TGTGCCAGCAGGGAGGGATACGTTGGAAACACCATATATTTT.

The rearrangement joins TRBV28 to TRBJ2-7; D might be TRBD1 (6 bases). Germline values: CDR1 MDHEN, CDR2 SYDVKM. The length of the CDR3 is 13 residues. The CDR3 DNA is TGTGTCGCGGCCCGAGGGGGAGCAAACGAGCAGTACTTC. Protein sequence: CVAARGGANEQYF.

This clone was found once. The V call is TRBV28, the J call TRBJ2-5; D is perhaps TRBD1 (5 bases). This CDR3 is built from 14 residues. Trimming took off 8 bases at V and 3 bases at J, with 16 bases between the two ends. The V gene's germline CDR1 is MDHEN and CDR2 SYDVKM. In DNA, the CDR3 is TGTGCCAGCTTAGGGGCTAGGGGCGAAGAGACCCAGTACTTC. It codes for CASLGARGEETQYF.

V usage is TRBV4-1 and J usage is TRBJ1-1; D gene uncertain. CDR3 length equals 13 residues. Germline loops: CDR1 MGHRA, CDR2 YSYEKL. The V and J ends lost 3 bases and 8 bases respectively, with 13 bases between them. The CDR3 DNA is TGCGCCAGCAGCCAGCCGCCCCGGGAGGAAGCTTTCTTT. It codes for CASSQPPREEAFF.

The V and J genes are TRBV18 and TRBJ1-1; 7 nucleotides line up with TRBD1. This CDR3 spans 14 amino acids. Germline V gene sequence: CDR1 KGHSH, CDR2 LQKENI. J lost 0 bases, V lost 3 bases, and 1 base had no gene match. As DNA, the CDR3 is TGTGCCAGCTCACCCGGGACAGTGAACACTGAAGCTTTCTTT. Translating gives CASSPGTVNTEAFF.

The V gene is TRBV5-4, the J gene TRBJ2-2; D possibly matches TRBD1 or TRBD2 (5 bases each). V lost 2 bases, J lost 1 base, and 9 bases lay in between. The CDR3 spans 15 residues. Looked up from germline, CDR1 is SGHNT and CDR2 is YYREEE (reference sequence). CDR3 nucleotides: TGTGCCAGCAGCTTCCGGGACGGGAACACCGGGGAGCTGTTTTTT. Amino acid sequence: CASSFRDGNTGELFF.

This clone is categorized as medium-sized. DNA of the CDR3: TGTGCCAGCAGCCCCGGGACTAGCGTGTACAATGAGCAGTTCTTC. Its translation: CASSPGTSVYNEQFF. The rearrangement joins TRBV7-2 to TRBJ2-1; 10 nucleotides match TRBD2. Germline-derived CDR1 and CDR2 are SGHTA and FQGNSA. CDR3 length: 15 residues. Germline trimming cut 5 bases from V and 4 bases from J; bases unmatched to any gene: 5. Supplemented by reference TRBV7-2 and TRBJ2-1, the full variable domain reads GAGVSQSPSNKVTEKGKDVELRCDPISGHTALYWYRQSLGQGLEFLIYFQGNSAPDKSGLPSDRFSAERTGGSVSTLTIQRTQQEDSAVYLCASSPGTSVYNEQFFGPGTRLTVL.

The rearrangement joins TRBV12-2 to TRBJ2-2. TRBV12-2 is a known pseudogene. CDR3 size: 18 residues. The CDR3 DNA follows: TGTGCAAGTCGCTTTGCATTTACCGGGACGCGGAACACCGGGGAGCTGTTTTTT. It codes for CASRFAFTGTRNTGELFF.

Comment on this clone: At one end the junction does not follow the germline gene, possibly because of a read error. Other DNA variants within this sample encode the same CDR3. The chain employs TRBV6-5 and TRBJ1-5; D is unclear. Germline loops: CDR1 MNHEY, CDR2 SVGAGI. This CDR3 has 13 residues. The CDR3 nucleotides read TGCGCCAGCAGTTTGCAGCTCAATCAGCCCCAGCATTTT. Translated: CASSLQLNQPQHF.

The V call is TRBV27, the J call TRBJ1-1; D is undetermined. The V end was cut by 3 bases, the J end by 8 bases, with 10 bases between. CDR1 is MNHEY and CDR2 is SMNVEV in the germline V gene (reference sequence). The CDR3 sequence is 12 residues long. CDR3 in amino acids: CASSFNLREAFF. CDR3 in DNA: TGTGCCAGCAGTTTTAACCTCAGGGAAGCTTTCTTT.

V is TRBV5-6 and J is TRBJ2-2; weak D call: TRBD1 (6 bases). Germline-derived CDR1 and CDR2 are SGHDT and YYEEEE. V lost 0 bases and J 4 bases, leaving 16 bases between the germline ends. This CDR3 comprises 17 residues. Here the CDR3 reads CASSLVDLGAVTGELFF. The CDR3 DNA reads TGTGCCAGCAGCTTGGTGGATTTGGGGGCGGTCACCGGGGAGCTGTTTTTT.